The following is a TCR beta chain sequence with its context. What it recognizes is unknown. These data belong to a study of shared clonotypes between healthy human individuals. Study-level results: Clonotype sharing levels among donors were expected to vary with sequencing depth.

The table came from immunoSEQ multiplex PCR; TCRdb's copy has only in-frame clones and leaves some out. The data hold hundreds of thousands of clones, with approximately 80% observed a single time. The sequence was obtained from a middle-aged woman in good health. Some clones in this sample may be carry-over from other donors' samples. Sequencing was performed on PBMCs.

CDR3 sequence reads: CAISGASGSTGELFF. The CDR3 DNA follows: TGTGCCATCAGTGGGGCTAGCGGGTCTACCGGGGAGCTGTTTTTT. The chain recombines TRBV10-3 with TRBJ2-2; 8 bases are shared with TRBD2. Germline V gives CDR1 ENHRY, CDR2 SYGVKD. V lost 4 bases and J lost 5; bases outside the gene matches: 6. The length of the CDR3 is 15 residues.